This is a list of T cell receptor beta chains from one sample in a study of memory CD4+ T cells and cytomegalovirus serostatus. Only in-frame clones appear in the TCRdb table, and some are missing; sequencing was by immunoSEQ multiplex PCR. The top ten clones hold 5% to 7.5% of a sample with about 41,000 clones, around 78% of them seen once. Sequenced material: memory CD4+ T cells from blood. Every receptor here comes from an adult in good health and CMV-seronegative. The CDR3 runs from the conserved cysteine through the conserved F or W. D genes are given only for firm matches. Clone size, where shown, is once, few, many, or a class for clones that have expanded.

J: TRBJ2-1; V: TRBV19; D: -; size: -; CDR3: CASSARGRVVGNEQFF; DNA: TGTGCCAGTAGTGCCAGGGGTCGGGTTGTGGGTAATGAGCAGTTCTTC
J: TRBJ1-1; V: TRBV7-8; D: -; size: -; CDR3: CASRSLGHGVTEAFF; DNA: TGTGCCAGCAGGTCCCTGGGGCACGGGGTAACTGAAGCTTTCTTT
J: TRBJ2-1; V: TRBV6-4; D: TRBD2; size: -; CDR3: CASSDSTSGSNEQFF; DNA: TGTGCCAGCAGTGACTCGACTAGCGGGAGCAATGAGCAGTTCTTC
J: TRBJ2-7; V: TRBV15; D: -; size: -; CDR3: CATSRRTDTYEQYF; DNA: TGTGCCACCAGCAGACGGACAGATACCTACGAGCAGTACTTC
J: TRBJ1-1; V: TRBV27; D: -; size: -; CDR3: CASSPPGRRAGTNTEAFF; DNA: TGTGCCAGCAGTCCACCAGGGCGACGGGCGGGGACGAACACTGAAGCTTTCTTT
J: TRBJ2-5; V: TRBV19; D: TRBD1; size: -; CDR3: CASTPGTGRFGETQYF; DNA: TGTGCCAGTACGCCGGGGACAGGGCGGTTCGGAGAGACCCAGTACTTC
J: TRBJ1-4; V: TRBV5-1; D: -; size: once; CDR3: CASSWGVSNEKLFF; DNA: TGCGCCAGCAGCTGGGGCGTATCTAATGAAAAACTGTTTTTT
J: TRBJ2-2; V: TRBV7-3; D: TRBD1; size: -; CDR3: CASSLGAGGTGELFF; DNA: TGTGCCAGCAGCTTAGGGGCAGGGGGCACCGGGGAGCTGTTTTTT
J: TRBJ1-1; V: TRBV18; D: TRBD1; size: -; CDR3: CASSTRQGPSTEAFF; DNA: TGTGCCAGCTCAACCCGACAGGGTCCGAGCACTGAAGCTTTCTTT
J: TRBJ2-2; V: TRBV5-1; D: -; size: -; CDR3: CASRPGTVNTGELFF; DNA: TGCGCCAGCAGACCAGGGACGGTGAACACCGGGGAGCTGTTTTTT
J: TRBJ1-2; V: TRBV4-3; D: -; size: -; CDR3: CASSQDRGNSGYTF; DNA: TGCGCCAGCAGCCAAGACCGGGGGAACAGTGGCTACACCTTC
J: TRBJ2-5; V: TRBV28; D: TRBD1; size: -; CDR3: CASYRGEGETQYF; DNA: TGTGCCAGCTACAGGGGCGAAGGGGAGACCCAGTACTTC
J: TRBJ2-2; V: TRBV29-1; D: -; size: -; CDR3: CSVQPLGTGELFF; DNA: TGCAGCGTTCAACCCTTAGGCACCGGGGAGCTGTTTTTT
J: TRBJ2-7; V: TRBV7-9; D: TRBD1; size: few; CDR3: CASSSGTGKNEQYF; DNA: TGTGCCAGCAGCTCCGGGACAGGGAAAAACGAGCAGTACTTC
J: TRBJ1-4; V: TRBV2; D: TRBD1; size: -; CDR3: CASRVTGSRKEKLFF; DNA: TGTGCCAGCAGGGTGACAGGGTCCAGAAAGGAAAAACTGTTTTTT
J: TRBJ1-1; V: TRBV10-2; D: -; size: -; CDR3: CASTQLTDTEAFF; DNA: TGCGCCAGCACTCAATTAACTGACACTGAAGCTTTCTTT
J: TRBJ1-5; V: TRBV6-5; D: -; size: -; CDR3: CASKVGVSRNQPQHF; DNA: TGTGCCAGCAAAGTCGGGGTTTCTCGCAATCAGCCCCAGCATTTT
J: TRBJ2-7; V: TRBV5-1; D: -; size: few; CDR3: CASSSFGSSYEQYF; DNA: TGCGCCAGCAGCTCGTTCGGAAGCTCCTACGAGCAGTACTTC
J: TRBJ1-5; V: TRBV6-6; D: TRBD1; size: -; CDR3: CASSWGQVNQPQHF; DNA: TGTGCCAGCAGTTGGGGACAGGTCAATCAGCCCCAGCATTTT
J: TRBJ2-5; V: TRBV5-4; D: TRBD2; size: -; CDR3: CASSLGTSEETQYF; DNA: TGTGCCAGCAGCTTAGGAACTAGCGAGGAGACCCAGTACTTC
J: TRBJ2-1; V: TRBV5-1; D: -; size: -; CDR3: CASSLGGGTINEQFF; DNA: TGCGCCAGCAGTCTTGGAGGTGGGACCATCAATGAGCAGTTCTTC
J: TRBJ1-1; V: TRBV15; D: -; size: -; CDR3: CATSTVGNTEAFF; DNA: TGTGCCACCAGCACCGTCGGGAACACTGAAGCTTTCTTT
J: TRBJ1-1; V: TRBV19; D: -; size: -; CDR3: CASSIGLSTVNTEAFF; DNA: TGTGCCAGTAGTATAGGTTTGTCGACAGTCAACACTGAAGCTTTCTTT
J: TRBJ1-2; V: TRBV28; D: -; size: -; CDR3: CATLGGDYGYTF; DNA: TGTGCCACTTTAGGGGGGGACTATGGCTACACCTTC
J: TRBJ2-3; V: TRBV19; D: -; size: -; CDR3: CASSMGRTDTQYF; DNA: TGTGCCAGTAGTATGGGTCGAACAGATACGCAGTATTTT
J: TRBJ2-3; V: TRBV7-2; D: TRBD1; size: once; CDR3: CASSSDRVSNTQYF; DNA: TGTGCCAGCAGCTCGGACAGGGTGTCTAATACGCAGTATTTT
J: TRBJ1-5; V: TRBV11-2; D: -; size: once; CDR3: CASDRKGDSNQPQHF; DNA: TGTGCCAGCGACCGGAAGGGAGATAGCAATCAGCCCCAGCATTTT
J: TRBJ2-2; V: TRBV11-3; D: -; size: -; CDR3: CASSFGDHGELFF; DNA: TGTGCCAGCAGCTTTGGAGATCACGGGGAGCTGTTTTTT
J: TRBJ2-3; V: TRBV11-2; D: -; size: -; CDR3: CAEARTATDTQYF; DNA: TGTGCCGAGGCAAGGACAGCAACAGATACGCAGTATTTT
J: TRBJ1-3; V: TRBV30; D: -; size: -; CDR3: CAWRRLGYSGNTIYF; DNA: TGTGCCTGGAGACGACTGGGGTACTCTGGAAACACCATATATTTT
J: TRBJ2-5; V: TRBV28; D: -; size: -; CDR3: CASSLTKGTSQETQYF; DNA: TGTGCCAGCAGTTTGACCAAGGGGACGAGCCAAGAGACCCAGTACTTC
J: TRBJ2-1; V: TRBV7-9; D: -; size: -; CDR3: CASLIDSYNEQFF; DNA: TGTGCCAGCCTTATTGACAGTTACAATGAGCAGTTCTTC
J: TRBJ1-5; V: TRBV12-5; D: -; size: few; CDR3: CASAYGLGNQPQHF; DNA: TGTGCTAGTGCCTATGGACTGGGCAATCAGCCCCAGCATTTT
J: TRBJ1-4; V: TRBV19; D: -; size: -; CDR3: CASSDTVSNEKLFF; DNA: TGTGCCAGTAGTGATACCGTCTCTAATGAAAAACTGTTTTTT
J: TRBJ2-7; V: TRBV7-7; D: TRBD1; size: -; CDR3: CASSSGTGTNEQYF; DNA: TGTGCTAGCAGCTCCGGGACAGGAACCAACGAGCAGTACTTC
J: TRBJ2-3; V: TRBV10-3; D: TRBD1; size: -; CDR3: CAISEGTGSGTDTQYF; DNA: TGTGCCATCAGTGAGGGGACAGGGAGTGGCACAGATACGCAGTATTTT
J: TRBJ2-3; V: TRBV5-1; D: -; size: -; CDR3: CASSPTGSTDTQYF; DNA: TGCGCCAGCAGCCCCACCGGGAGCACAGATACGCAGTATTTT